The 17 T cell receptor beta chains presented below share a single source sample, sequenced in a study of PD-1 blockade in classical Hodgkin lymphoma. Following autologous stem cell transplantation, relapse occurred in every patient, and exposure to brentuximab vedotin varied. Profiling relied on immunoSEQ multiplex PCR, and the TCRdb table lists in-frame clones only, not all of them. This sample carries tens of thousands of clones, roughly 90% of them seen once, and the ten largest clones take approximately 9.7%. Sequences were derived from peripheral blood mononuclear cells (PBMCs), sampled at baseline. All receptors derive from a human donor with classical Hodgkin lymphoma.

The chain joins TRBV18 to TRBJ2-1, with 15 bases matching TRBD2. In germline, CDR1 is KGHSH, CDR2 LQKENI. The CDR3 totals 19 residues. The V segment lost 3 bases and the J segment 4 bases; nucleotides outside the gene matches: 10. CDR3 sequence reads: CASSPGGLAGGPGYNEQFF. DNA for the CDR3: TGTGCCAGCTCACCCGGCGGACTAGCGGGAGGGCCGGGTTACAATGAGCAGTTCTTC.

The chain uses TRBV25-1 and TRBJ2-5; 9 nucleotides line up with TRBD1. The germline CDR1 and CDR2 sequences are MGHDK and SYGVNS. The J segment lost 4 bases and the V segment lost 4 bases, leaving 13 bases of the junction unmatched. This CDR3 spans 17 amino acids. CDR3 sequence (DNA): TGTGCCAGCAGTGTCACCGGACAGGGGTTCTTTTCAGAGACCCAGTACTTC. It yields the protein CASSVTGQGFFSETQYF. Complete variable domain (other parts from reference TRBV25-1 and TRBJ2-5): EADIYQTPRYLVIGTGKKITLECSQTMGHDKMYWYQQDPGMELHLIHYSYGVNSTEKGDLSSESTVSRIRTEHFPLTLESARPSHTSQYLCASSVTGQGFFSETQYFGPGTRLLVL.

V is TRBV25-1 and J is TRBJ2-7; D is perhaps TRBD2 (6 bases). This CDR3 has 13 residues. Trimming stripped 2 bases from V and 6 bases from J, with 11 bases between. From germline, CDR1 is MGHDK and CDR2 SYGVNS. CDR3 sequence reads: CASSESGGSEQYF. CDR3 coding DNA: TGTGCCAGCAGTGAAAGTGGGGGGTCCGAGCAGTACTTC.

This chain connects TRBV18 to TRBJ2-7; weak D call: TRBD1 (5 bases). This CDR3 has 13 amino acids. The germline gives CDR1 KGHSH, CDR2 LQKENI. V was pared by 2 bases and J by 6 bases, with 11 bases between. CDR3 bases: TGTGCCAGCTCACCAAACCAGGGCGTCGAGCAGTACTTC. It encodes CASSPNQGVEQYF.

DNA of the CDR3: TGCAGCGTTGAAGGGGTGGAGGGCGGCTACACCTTC. It specifies CSVEGVEGGYTF. The rearrangement links TRBV29-1 to TRBJ1-2; D gene ambiguous. This CDR3 is built from 12 residues. Trimming stripped 1 base from V and 8 bases from J, with 11 bases between. Germline V gene sequence: CDR1 SQVTM, CDR2 ANQGSEA.

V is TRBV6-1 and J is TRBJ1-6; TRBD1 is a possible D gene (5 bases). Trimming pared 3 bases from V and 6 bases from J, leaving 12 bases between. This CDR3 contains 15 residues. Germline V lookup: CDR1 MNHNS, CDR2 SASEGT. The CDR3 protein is CASSETEGRNSPLHF. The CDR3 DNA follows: TGTGCCAGCAGTGAGACAGAAGGTCGTAATTCACCCCTCCACTTT.

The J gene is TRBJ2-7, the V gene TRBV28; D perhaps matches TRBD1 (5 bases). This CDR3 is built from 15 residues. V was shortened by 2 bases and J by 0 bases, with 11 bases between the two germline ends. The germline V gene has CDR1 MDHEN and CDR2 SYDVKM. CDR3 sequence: CASSLRGEISYEQYF. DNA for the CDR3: TGTGCCAGCAGTTTAAGGGGCGAAATCTCCTACGAGCAGTACTTC.

This chain's CDR3 is CASSLGYHEQYF. For the CDR3, the DNA is TGTGCCAGCAGCTTAGGTTATCACGAGCAGTACTTC. The rearrangement links TRBV11-1 to TRBJ2-7; no definite D call. V lost 1 base and J lost 5, with 6 bases in between. The CDR3 is 12 residues long. Germline V gene data show CDR1 as SGHAT and CDR2 as FQDESV (reference sequence).

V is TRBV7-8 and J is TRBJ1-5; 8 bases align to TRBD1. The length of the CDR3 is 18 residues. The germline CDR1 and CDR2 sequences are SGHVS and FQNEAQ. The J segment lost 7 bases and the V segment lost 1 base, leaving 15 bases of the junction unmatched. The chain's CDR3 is CASSLGVGQGAINQPQHF. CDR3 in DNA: TGTGCCAGCAGCTTAGGGGTCGGGCAGGGGGCGATTAACCAGCCCCAGCATTTT. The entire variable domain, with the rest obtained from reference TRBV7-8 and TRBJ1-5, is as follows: GAGVSQSPRYKVAKRGQDVALRCDPISGHVSLFWYQQALGQGPEFLTYFQNEAQLDKSGLPSDRFFAERPEGSVSTLKIQRTQQEDSAVYLCASSLGVGQGAINQPQHFGDGTRLSIL.

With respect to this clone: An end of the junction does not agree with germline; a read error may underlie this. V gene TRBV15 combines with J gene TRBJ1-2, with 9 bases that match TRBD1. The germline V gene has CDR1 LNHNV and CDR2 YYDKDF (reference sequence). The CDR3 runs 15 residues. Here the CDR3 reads CATPSQTGTGNGHTF. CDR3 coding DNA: TGTGCCACCCCATCTCAAACCGGGACAGGGAATGGCCACACCTTC.

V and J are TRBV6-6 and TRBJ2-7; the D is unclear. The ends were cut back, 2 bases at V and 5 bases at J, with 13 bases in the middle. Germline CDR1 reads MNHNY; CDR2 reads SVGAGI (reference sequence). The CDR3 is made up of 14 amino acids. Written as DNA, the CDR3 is TGTGCCAGCAGTTACGGTGGGTCTCCGGACGAGCAGTACTTC. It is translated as CASSYGGSPDEQYF.

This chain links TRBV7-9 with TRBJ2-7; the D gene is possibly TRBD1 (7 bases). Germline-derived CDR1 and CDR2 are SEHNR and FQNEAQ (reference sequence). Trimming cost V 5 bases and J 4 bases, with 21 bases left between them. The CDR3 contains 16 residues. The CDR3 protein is CASSPREAGGWYEQYF. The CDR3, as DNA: TGTGCCAGCAGCCCAAGGGAGGCAGGGGGATGGTACGAGCAGTACTTC.

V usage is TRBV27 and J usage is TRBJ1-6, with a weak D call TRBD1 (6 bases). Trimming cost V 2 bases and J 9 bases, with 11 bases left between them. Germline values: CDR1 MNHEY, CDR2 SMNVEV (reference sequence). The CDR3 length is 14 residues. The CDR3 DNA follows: TGTGCCAGCAGTTTAGTTCAGGGGAGTTCACCCCTCCACTTT. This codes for CASSLVQGSSPLHF.

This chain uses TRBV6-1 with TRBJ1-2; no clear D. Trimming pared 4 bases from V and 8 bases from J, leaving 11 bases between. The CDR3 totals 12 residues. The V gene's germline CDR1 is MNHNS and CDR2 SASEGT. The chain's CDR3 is CASSVGLKGYTF. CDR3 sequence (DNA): TGTGCCAGCAGTGTAGGACTGAAGGGCTACACCTTC.

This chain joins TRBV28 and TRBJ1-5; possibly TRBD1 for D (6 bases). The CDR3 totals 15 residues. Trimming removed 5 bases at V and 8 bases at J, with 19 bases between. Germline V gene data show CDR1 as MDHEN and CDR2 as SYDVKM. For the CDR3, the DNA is TGTGCCAGCAGTACGGGGACACTAGTTGTTGAGCCCCAGCATTTT. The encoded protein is CASSTGTLVVEPQHF.

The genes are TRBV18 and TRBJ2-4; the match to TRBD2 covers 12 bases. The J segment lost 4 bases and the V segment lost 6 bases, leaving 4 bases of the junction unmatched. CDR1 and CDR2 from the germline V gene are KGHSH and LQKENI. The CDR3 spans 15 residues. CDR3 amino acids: CASSPGTSGKNIQYF. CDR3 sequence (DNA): TGTGCCAGCTCCCCAGGGACTAGCGGGAAAAACATTCAGTACTTC.

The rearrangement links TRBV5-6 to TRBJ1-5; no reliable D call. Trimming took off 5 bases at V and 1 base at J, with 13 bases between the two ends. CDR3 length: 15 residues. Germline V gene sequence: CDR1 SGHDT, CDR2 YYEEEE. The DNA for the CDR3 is TGTGCCAGCAGTCTTACGGCTCCAAGCAATCAGCCCCAGCATTTT. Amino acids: CASSLTAPSNQPQHF.